This TCR beta chain is from a study of blood T cell repertoires in COVID-19. About the study: Nucleic acid was either cDNA or gDNA, and it came from T cells, B-cell-depleted T cells, or PBMCs.

This CDR3 region has 15 residues. From germline, CDR1 is MDHEN and CDR2 SYDVKM. The V and J ends lost 5 bases and 4 bases, in that order; junction bases with no gene match: 5. The repertoire was sequenced with immunoSEQ multiplex PCR; TCRdb's copy has only in-frame clones and lacks some. Of approximately 310,000 clones listed, about 90% are singletons. This receptor was taken from a woman aged 50 to 60 who had recovered from COVID-19. Sequencing input: peripheral blood. This chain joins TRBV28 and TRBJ1-4; 9 bases fit TRBD1. In nucleotides, the CDR3 is TGTGCCAGCAGTCGTAGGACAGGGGTTAATGAAAAACTGTTTTTT. It encodes CASSRRTGVNEKLFF.